These T cell receptor beta chains were read from a single sample in a study of shared clonotypes between healthy human individuals. Assay used: immunoSEQ multiplex PCR; TCRdb lists only in-frame clones, some missing. In the table there are roughly 1,500,000 clones, roughly 98.5% of which are singletons. The specimen was naive CD4+ T cells sorted from blood. These receptors originate from a man between 25 and 39 years old in good health. Each CDR3 is given with its conserved first and last residue. Each record gives: J gene, V gene, CDR3 protein.

TRBJ2-2 TRBV9 CASSEVLGVDTGELFF
TRBJ2-3 TRBV7-9 CASSSRGDTQYF
TRBJ2-1 TRBV7-6 CASSLLAGGPHEQFF
TRBJ2-7 TRBV29-1 CSVGWGYEQYF
TRBJ1-1 TRBV5-1 CASSYQHENTEAFF
TRBJ1-1 TRBV7-9 CASSSLLGEAFF
TRBJ2-5 TRBV14 CASSQWTGGEESQETQYF
TRBJ1-5 TRBV6-5 CASSNDGENQPQHF
TRBJ2-1 TRBV15 CATSGSSGRLLWDEQFF
TRBJ2-5 TRBV18 CASSLYTTGSGVSETQYF
TRBJ2-1 TRBV5-4 CASSRGAGDYNEQFF
TRBJ2-5 TRBV28 CASRPGGLRETQYF
TRBJ1-3 TRBV5-8 CASSLATLSSGNTIYF
TRBJ1-2 TRBV6-1 CASSGYSPHGYTF
TRBJ2-1 TRBV5-6 CASSLFRPGTSTGNEQFF
TRBJ2-3 TRBV6-4 CASSATGRGSTDTQYF
TRBJ2-1 TRBV7-2 CASSLVEGLAGGFYNEQFF
TRBJ2-3 TRBV18 CASSPLGQGIADTQYF
TRBJ1-2 TRBV5-4 CASRPDRVVYGYTF
TRBJ2-3 TRBV9 CASSVEPSGSSDTQYF
TRBJ1-3 TRBV7-2 CASSPDRFPGNTIYF
TRBJ1-2 TRBV18 CASTQVHGQGAQGYTF
TRBJ2-5 TRBV7-6 CASSLVTRAETQYF
TRBJ2-1 TRBV5-1 CASCFDPGGTNEQFF
TRBJ2-5 TRBV20-1 CSARVAGTQYF
TRBJ2-7 TRBV6-6 CASTDPEGRVGYEQYF
TRBJ2-1 TRBV7-9 CASSHTGLEFNNEQFF
TRBJ2-3 TRBV19 CASRDVTDTQYF
TRBJ2-1 TRBV9 CASSVGSGITYNEQFF
TRBJ2-5 TRBV6-6 CASSYSNRGRQGTQYF